This T cell receptor beta chain appears in the sequencing data of a study of cytomegalovirus exposure and HLA in healthy donors (dated by TCRdb to about 2017). Regarding the complete study: The 666 repertoires of the first cohort and the 120 or so validation repertoires were produced on the same platform, according to a later analysis. The study was designed to test whether signatures of past pathogen exposure could be identified by cataloging public T cell receptors. Besides the first cohort of 500 to 700 subjects, a separate validation cohort made up of roughly 120 different subjects was used. The study combined high-throughput TCR immunosequencing, statistical association of individual TCRs with disease status, and machine learning to predict cytomegalovirus infection status.

What the authors observed across the whole study: In the study, 150 to 200 TCR beta chains were listed as associated with cytomegalovirus. In a later analysis, TCRs clustered in the first cohort were found to also tend to co-occur in the 110 or so validation repertoires, with around 94% of cluster scores above 0. It was suggested by the authors that the approach could potentially be generalized to other disease states and immunological phenotypes. In vitro tests confirmed that three of the cytomegalovirus-associated TCR beta chains recognize cytomegalovirus antigens. Cytomegalovirus status was reported to be diagnosed by the classifier with high specificity and sensitivity in both the original and validation cohorts. A later analysis had no HLA typing for the validation cohort, so co-occurrence there was scored across all 130 or so repertoires. Across donors, most TCR sequences were observed very rarely, whereas some public TCRs were present in many individuals.

The protocol used for the library was the immunoSEQ multiplex PCR assay. On the study's bioinformatics: A statistical classification framework was built for diagnosing cytomegalovirus status from the catalog of TCR beta chain sequences. TCRdb retrieved this table from immuneACCESS and kept in-frame rearrangements only. Not all clones are present; in checked studies, unresolved V genes account for under half, and no reason is known for the remainder. The D gene and trimming were derived from the DNA, and the V and J assignments and clone size from that table. Across this sample there are 65,000 to 70,000 clones, with about 90% seen only once. The ten most abundant clones make up 3% to 3.5% of the sample. The donors belonged to the validation cohort of roughly 120 subjects, which was separate from the roughly 700-subject first cohort. Notes on this clone: The antigen it binds to is not known. Per-base quality was not reported, and no clone a single base away is much larger than it.

As encoded in the germline V gene, CDR1 is SGHTA while CDR2 is FQGTGA. V loses 2 bases, J loses 0 bases, and the germline ends lie 12 bases apart. The CDR3 starts with the cysteine, ends with the phenylalanine, and has 16 residues. The entry retains the CDR3 DNA only, 48 bases that are in frame from base 1. The rearranged segments are TRBV7-3 and TRBJ2-3, with no confident D gene call. Sequenced input: PBMCs. The receptor comes from a man between 18 and 29 years old in good health and CMV-seronegative. The CDR3 region: CASSLDGSRSTDTQYF. The DNA reads as follows: TGTGCCAGCAGCTTAGACGGATCTAGGAGCACAGATACGCAGTATTTT.